Each of the 28 T cell receptor beta chains below was sequenced from the same sample in a study of control samples from healthy donors and cancer patients. TCRdb keeps only in-frame clones here, not all; method: immunoSEQ multiplex PCR. The sample yields over 100,000 clones, roughly 89% seen once. Sequenced sample: blood. Receptors originate from a woman aged 50 to 60 in good health.

This sequence joins TRBV12-1 and TRBJ1-1; TRBD1 is the table's D call, not checked against the DNA. TRBV12-1 is a pseudogene locus. The CDR3 is 13 residues long. The CDR3 loop reads CASRSAGNTEAFF. CDR3 coding DNA: TGTGCCAGCCGATCAGCAGGGAACACTGAAGCTTTCTTT.

The V gene is TRBV11-2, the J gene TRBJ2-1; D not resolved. Trimming pared 5 bases from V and 8 bases from J, leaving 19 bases between. CDR3 size: 15 residues. The V gene's germline CDR1 is SGHAT and CDR2 FQNNGV. The CDR3 is CASSATADPFDEQFF. CDR3 DNA: TGTGCCAGCAGCGCTACGGCTGACCCTTTCGATGAGCAGTTCTTC.

The chain is built from TRBV7-6 and TRBJ2-6; TRBD1 agrees at 7 bases. Losses at the gene ends were 0 bases for V and 0 bases for J; bases not matched to a gene: 5. CDR3 length: 18 amino acids. Germline V gene data show CDR1 as SGHVS and CDR2 as FNYEAQ. CDR3 DNA sequence: TGTGCCAGCAGCTTAGCGCAACAGGGGAGCTCTGGGGCCAACGTCCTGACTTTC. It is translated as CASSLAQQGSSGANVLTF.

The chain recombines TRBV7-2 with TRBJ2-1; 15 bases line up with TRBD2. Per the germline V gene, CDR1 is SGHTA and CDR2 is FQGNSA. The length of the CDR3 is 17 residues. The V and J ends lost 5 bases and 1 base, in that order; junction bases with no gene match: 3. The CDR3 nucleotides are TGTGCCAGCAGCCGGACTAGCGGGGGGGCTTCCTACAATGAGCAGTTCTTC. Protein: CASSRTSGGASYNEQFF.

The chain recombines TRBV14 with TRBJ2-3; TRBD2 matches 10 bases. V gave up 0 bases and J gave up 2 bases; unmatched junction bases: 14. This CDR3 is built from 20 residues. The V gene's germline CDR1 is SGHDN and CDR2 FVKESK. In nucleotides, the CDR3 is TGTGCCAGCAGCCAAGATATGGGCGTCCCACTAGCGGGATACACAGATACGCAGTATTTT. As protein: CASSQDMGVPLAGYTDTQYF.

This chain joins TRBV6-1 and TRBJ1-2, with TRBD1 matching 7 bases. CDR1 MNHNS and CDR2 SASEGT come from the germline V gene. The CDR3 sequence is 14 residues long. Germline trimming cut 1 base from V and 6 bases from J; bases unmatched to any gene: 5. This CDR3 reads CASSEGPTGNGYTF. The CDR3 DNA reads TGTGCCAGCAGTGAAGGACCGACAGGGAATGGCTACACCTTC.

The count of this clone is one. The chain couples TRBV2 to TRBJ2-7; D is perhaps TRBD1 (5 bases). Germline CDR1 reads SNHLY; CDR2 reads FYNNEI. The CDR3 has 13 amino acids. Trimming removed 6 bases at V and 3 bases at J, with 12 bases between. CDR3 sequence (DNA): TGTGCCAGCAGGGACACGGGCCTCTACGAGCAGTACTTC. Its translation is CASRDTGLYEQYF.

The chain is built from TRBV5-5 and TRBJ2-1, with 9 bases fitting TRBD2. The CDR3 covers 13 residues. Germline CDR1 SGHKS, CDR2 YYEKEE (reference sequence). V trimming: 2 bases; J trimming: 9 bases; junction bases outside the gene matches: 3. This CDR3 reads CASSFSGSGEQFF. In DNA form, the CDR3 reads TGTGCCAGCAGCTTTAGCGGGAGCGGTGAGCAGTTCTTC.

The V call is TRBV27, the J call TRBJ1-6, with no clear D. Trimming left V 6 bases short and J 7 bases short, with 16 bases between. Germline V gene lookup returns CDR1 MNHEY and CDR2 SMNVEV (reference sequence). The CDR3 loop spans 15 amino acids. CDR3 coding DNA: TGTGCCAGCAGGACACTCGGGAGTGGCAATTCACCCCTCCACTTT. It encodes CASRTLGSGNSPLHF.

This clone was counted a few times. The chain links TRBV2 to TRBJ2-3, with a tentative D call TRBD2 (6 bases). Germline V lookup: CDR1 SNHLY, CDR2 FYNNEI. This CDR3 region has 16 residues. The V gene lost 10 bases and the J gene lost 5 bases, with 25 bases spanning the gap. The CDR3: CAIAPPEGPGKDTQYF. CDR3 DNA: TGTGCCATCGCCCCGCCGGAGGGGCCGGGGAAAGATACGCAGTATTTT.

V is TRBV25-1 and J is TRBJ1-5; the D is unclear. Trimming removed 3 bases at V and 0 bases at J, with 6 bases between. This CDR3 is 14 amino acids long. The V gene's germline CDR1 is MGHDK and CDR2 SYGVNS. The CDR3 region has the DNA TGTGCCAGCAGTGATTCTCATAGCAATCAGCCCCAGCATTTT. Translating it yields CASSDSHSNQPQHF.

The gene calls are TRBV11-2 and TRBJ2-2; 9 positions agree with TRBD1. The V and J ends lost 6 bases and 4 bases, in that order; junction bases with no gene match: 18. The germline gives CDR1 SGHAT, CDR2 FQNNGV. The CDR3 contains 19 residues. The chain's CDR3 is CASSLPGQGTWVATGELFF. For the CDR3, the DNA is TGTGCCAGCAGTCTTCCGGGACAGGGTACGTGGGTAGCCACCGGGGAGCTGTTTTTT.

The chain carries TRBV6-2 or TRBV6-3 and TRBJ2-7; 11 bases agree with TRBD2. V lost 6 bases, J lost 4 bases, and 11 bases stayed unmatched. This CDR3 is 16 amino acids long. Germline lookup yields CDR1 MNHEY and CDR2 SVGEGT. This chain's CDR3 is CASSRTSGRGQYEQYV. DNA of the CDR3: TGTGCCAGCAGCCGGACTAGCGGGCGGGGGCAATACGAGCAGTACGTC.

This chain links TRBV25-1 with TRBJ1-2, with 8 positions matching TRBD1. This CDR3 comprises 15 residues. Per germline, CDR1 MGHDK and CDR2 SYGVNS. V gave up 0 bases and J gave up 5 bases; unmatched junction bases: 5. Here the CDR3 DNA reads TGTGCCAGCAGTGAATATGAGACAGGGGTGTATGGCTACACCTTC. It codes for CASSEYETGVYGYTF.

As concerns this clone: Other DNA sequences within the sample encode an identical CDR3. The chain combines TRBV29-1 with TRBJ2-3; maybe TRBD1 (7 bases). CDR1 and CDR2 (germline): SQVTM, ANQGSEA. CDR3 size: 12 residues. V was shortened by 4 bases and J by 5 bases, with 10 bases between the two germline ends. CDR3 residues: CSVGQGGDTQYF. CDR3 in DNA: TGCAGCGTTGGCCAGGGGGGAGATACGCAGTATTTT.

The chain is built from TRBV6-5 and TRBJ2-2; possible D gene TRBD1, 6 bases. The CDR3 runs 14 residues. From germline, CDR1 is MNHEY and CDR2 SVGAGI. Deletions cut 2 bases from V and 7 bases from J, with 11 bases between. The CDR3 nucleotides are TGTGCCAGCAGTTACCCCCCGACAGGCGGGGAGCTGTTTTTT. Its protein is CASSYPPTGGELFF.

This clone was observed a single time. The rearrangement joins TRBV19 to TRBJ1-2, with unresolved D. The CDR3 covers 15 residues. Per the germline V gene, CDR1 is LNHDA and CDR2 is SQIVND (reference sequence). Deletions cut 1 base from V and 3 bases from J, with 12 bases between. The CDR3 loop reads CASSIVRGGDYGYTF. The CDR3 region has the DNA TGTGCCAGTAGTATAGTTCGGGGTGGGGACTATGGCTACACCTTC.

The rearrangement joins TRBV5-1 to TRBJ2-3; 12 bases are shared with TRBD2. With 3 bases clipped from V and 11 bases from J, the junction kept 4 bases outside the gene matches. Germline loops: CDR1 SGHRS, CDR2 YFSETQ. The CDR3 has 13 amino acids. The CDR3, as DNA: TGCGCCAGCAGCTCTTTACTAGCGGGGGGGCAGTATTTT. Amino acid sequence: CASSSLLAGGQYF.

The chain recombines TRBV5-4 with TRBJ2-1, with 14 bases matching TRBD2. The CDR3 length is 15 residues. Germline V gene sequence: CDR1 SGHNT, CDR2 YYREEE (reference sequence). Losses at the gene ends were 4 bases for V and 5 bases for J; bases not matched to a gene: 2. CDR3 loop: CASSPGLAGDNEQFF. DNA of the CDR3: TGTGCCAGCAGCCCGGGACTAGCGGGGGACAATGAGCAGTTCTTC.

The V call is TRBV19, the J call TRBJ2-1, with 13 bases identical to TRBD2. V lost 5 bases, J lost 10 bases, and 2 bases stayed unmatched. Germline loops: CDR1 LNHDA, CDR2 SQIVND (reference sequence). The CDR3 is made up of 13 amino acids. The CDR3 DNA is TGTGCCAGTAGTCCACTAGCGGGGGGGGAGCAGTTCTTC. This sequence encodes CASSPLAGGEQFF.

The chain carries TRBV2 and TRBJ1-6; maybe TRBD1 (6 bases). The V end lost 4 bases, the J end lost 7 bases, and 14 bases lay between the germline ends. The length of the CDR3 is 15 residues. From germline, CDR1 is SNHLY and CDR2 FYNNEI. This chain's CDR3 is CASSGDIGRNSPLHF. As DNA, the CDR3 is TGTGCCAGCAGTGGGGACATTGGGCGGAATTCACCCCTCCACTTT.

The V gene is TRBV18, the J gene TRBJ1-6; TRBD1 agrees at 8 bases. After removal of 2 bases from V and 9 bases from J, the junction contained 3 bases not matched to a gene. In germline, CDR1 is KGHSH, CDR2 LQKENI. There are 14 residues in the CDR3. In nucleotides, the CDR3 is TGTGCCAGCTCACCAACAGGGGGAGGTTCACCCCTCCACTTT. Amino acid sequence: CASSPTGGGSPLHF.

V usage is TRBV21-1 and J usage is TRBJ2-3; the D call in the table, TRBD1, was not verified against the DNA. TRBV21-1 corresponds to a pseudogene. The length of the CDR3 is 13 residues. CDR3 amino acids: CASSPRDTFSQYF. CDR3 bases: TGTGCCAGCAGCCCCCGGGACACGTTCTCGCAGTATTTT.

For the CDR3, the DNA is TGTGCCAGCAGCTTTTTTTCAGGGGGAGATCAGCCCCAGCATTTT. Translating it yields CASSFFSGGDQPQHF. The chain couples TRBV5-6 to TRBJ1-5; TRBD1 matches 7 bases. The CDR3 runs to 15 residues. Germline CDR1 and CDR2: SGHDT and YYEEEE. Unmatched junction bases numbered 7, after V lost 2 bases and J lost 5 bases.

CDR3 nucleotides: TGTGCCAGCAGTGAAGGCGGGGGTATAGGAGAAAAACTGTTTTTT. Its translation: CASSEGGGIGEKLFF. This chain links TRBV6-1 with TRBJ1-4; possible D gene TRBD1, 5 bases. V lost 1 base and J lost 8, with 14 bases in between. This CDR3 has 15 residues. Germline-derived CDR1 and CDR2 are MNHNS and SASEGT.

This clone was detected only a few times. The chain joins TRBV6-5 to TRBJ1-1, with D unresolved. V lost 4 bases and J lost 1, with 10 bases in between. The V gene's germline CDR1 is MNHEY and CDR2 SVGAGI. The CDR3 contains 14 residues. CDR3 sequence: CASSFQSPNTEAFF. The CDR3 DNA follows: TGTGCCAGCAGTTTCCAAAGCCCGAACACTGAAGCTTTCTTT.

The chain couples TRBV5-1 to TRBJ1-1; D gene ambiguous. CDR1 is SGHRS and CDR2 is YFSETQ in the germline V gene. V was trimmed by 2 bases and J by 1 base, leaving 3 bases between them. CDR3 length equals 12 residues. The CDR3: CASSLQNTEAFF. CDR3 bases: TGCGCCAGCAGCTTACAGAACACTGAAGCTTTCTTT.

This rearrangement joins TRBV4-3 to TRBJ1-5; D is undetermined. The CDR3 contains 16 residues. Germline CDR1 is LGHNA and CDR2 is YSLEER. Trimming pared 0 bases from V and 9 bases from J, leaving 18 bases between. This CDR3 reads CASSQDWGVQSSPQHF. The CDR3, as DNA: TGCGCCAGCAGCCAAGATTGGGGAGTTCAGTCGTCGCCCCAGCATTTT.